This TCR beta chain was recorded in a study of cytomegalovirus exposure and HLA in healthy donors. Study conclusions and caveats: Under in vitro conditions, a few CMV-associated chains were confirmed as specific for CMV antigens.

PCR involved 60 Vbeta and 13 Jbeta primers. Repertoires were generated with immunoSEQ multiplex PCR, while TCRdb's copy carries only in-frame clones and drops some. The repertoire consists of hundreds of thousands of clones, with 65% to 85% occurring once and the leading ten covering 2% to 2.5%. This CDR3 has 16 amino acids. Germline V gene lookup returns CDR1 SGHRS and CDR2 YFSETQ. A note on this clone: What it binds is not known.

Source material: PBMCs. This clonotype originated in a female donor in good health and CMV-seronegative. V usage is TRBV5-1 and J usage is TRBJ2-5, with 11 positions matching TRBD2. The DNA end favors TRBJ2-7, so the J call may be wrong. The CDR3 sequence is CASSYSGRGTSYEQYF. CDR3 nucleotide sequence: TGCGCCAGCAGCTATAGCGGGAGGGGGACCTCCTACGAGCAGTACTTC.